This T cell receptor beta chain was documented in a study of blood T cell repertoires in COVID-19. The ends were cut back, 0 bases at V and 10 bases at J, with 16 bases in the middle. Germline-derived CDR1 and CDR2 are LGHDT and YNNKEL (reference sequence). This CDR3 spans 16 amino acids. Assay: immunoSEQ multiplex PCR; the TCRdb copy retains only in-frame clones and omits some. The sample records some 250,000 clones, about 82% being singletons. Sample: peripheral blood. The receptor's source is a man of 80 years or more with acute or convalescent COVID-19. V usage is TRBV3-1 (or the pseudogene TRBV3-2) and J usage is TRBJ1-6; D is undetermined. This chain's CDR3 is CASSQDSAAPRSPLHF. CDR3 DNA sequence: TGTGCCAGCAGCCAAGATTCGGCTGCCCCGAGGTCACCCCTCCACTTT.